Below, 21 T cell receptor beta chains from the same sample are listed, as sequenced in a study of blood T cell repertoires in COVID-19. TCRdb's table, derived via immunoSEQ multiplex PCR, lists solely in-frame clones and lacks some. The table has roughly 200,000 clones, 85% seen once. Sequenced sample: PBMCs or T cells enriched from blood (not recorded which). All receptors derive from a man in his forties or fifties who had recovered from COVID-19.

The rearrangement uses TRBV2 and TRBJ2-7; 9 nucleotides line up with TRBD1. The junction had 11 bases not matched to a gene; V was cut back by 8 bases and J by 0 bases. This CDR3 has 16 amino acids. Germline CDR1 is SNHLY and CDR2 is FYNNEI. The CDR3 bases are TGTGCCAGCGGCTTCTCCGGGACAGGGCTCTCCTACGAGCAGTACTTC. Amino acid sequence: CASGFSGTGLSYEQYF.

This chain joins TRBV27 and TRBJ1-6, with TRBD1 identical over 8 bases. The CDR3 is 15 amino acids. Trimming cost V 6 bases and J 8 bases; bases outside gene matches: 9. From germline, CDR1 is MNHEY and CDR2 SMNVEV (reference sequence). CDR3 region: CASSHRTGWHSPLHF. The CDR3 coding sequence is TGTGCCAGCAGCCATAGGACAGGGTGGCATTCACCCCTCCACTTT.

The count of this clone is one. This rearrangement joins TRBV19 to TRBJ2-1; TRBD1 might be the D (5 bases). The CDR3 is made up of 12 amino acids. Trimming pared 7 bases from V and 10 bases from J, leaving 14 bases between. Germline values: CDR1 LNHDA, CDR2 SQIVND (reference sequence). DNA for the CDR3: TGTGCCAGTAATAAGGGGATCGGAGAGCAGTTCTTC. Its translation is CASNKGIGEQFF.

J is TRBJ1-1 and V is TRBV30; D is unclear. V lost 5 bases and J lost 4, with 14 bases in between. CDR1 GTSNPN and CDR2 SVGIG come from the germline V gene (reference sequence). The CDR3 contains 13 residues. This CDR3 is CAWGRFEATEAFF. The CDR3 region has the DNA TGTGCCTGGGGGAGGTTCGAGGCCACTGAAGCTTTCTTT.

The chain links TRBV7-2 to TRBJ2-1; the match to TRBD1 covers 9 bases. Germline trimming cut 1 base from V and 1 base from J; bases unmatched to any gene: 5. Germline V CDR1 and CDR2: SGHTA, FQGNSA. This CDR3 has 17 amino acids. The chain's CDR3 is CASSLVGQGPSYNEQFF. CDR3 DNA: TGTGCCAGCAGCTTAGTCGGACAGGGGCCTTCCTACAATGAGCAGTTCTTC.

This chain connects TRBV19 to TRBJ1-5; D remains ambiguous. V was shortened by 1 base and J by 7 bases, with 17 bases between the two germline ends. Germline CDR1 reads LNHDA; CDR2 reads SQIVND (reference sequence). This CDR3 is 16 amino acids long. DNA of the CDR3: TGTGCCAGTAGTATAGCGGCCTTCGGAGGGTTGCAGCCCCAGCATTTT. It specifies CASSIAAFGGLQPQHF.

The gene calls are TRBV29-1 and TRBJ1-2; tentatively, D is TRBD1 (5 bases). V was pared by 2 bases and J by 0 bases, with 13 bases between. This CDR3 is built from 15 residues. The germline V gene has CDR1 SQVTM and CDR2 ANQGSEA. CDR3 coding DNA: TGCAGCGTTGAACGGCAGGGCCGAGCTAACTATGGCTACACCTTC. Its translation is CSVERQGRANYGYTF.

V usage is TRBV13 and J usage is TRBJ1-6; 7 bases are shared with TRBD1. This CDR3 region has 14 residues. The ends lost 5 bases at V and 11 bases at J; junction bases unmatched: 9. Germline V CDR1 and CDR2: PRHDT, FYEKMQ (reference sequence). The CDR3 spells CASSDTGAGAPLHF. For the CDR3, the DNA is TGTGCCAGCAGCGACACAGGGGCCGGGGCACCCCTCCACTTT.

The CDR3, as DNA: TGCGCCAGCAGTGTGTTTCTAGCGGATAATGAGCAGTTCTTC. Translating it yields CASSVFLADNEQFF. The chain combines TRBV10-2 with TRBJ2-1, with 7 bases fitting TRBD2. Germline CDR1 WSHSY, CDR2 SAAADI. This CDR3 has 14 residues. Trimming at V came to 4 bases and at J to 7 bases, leaving 7 bases not matched to a gene.

This chain joins TRBV10-3 and TRBJ1-1, with 8 bases that match TRBD1. V shed 6 bases and J 6 bases; nucleotides not matched to a gene: 3. CDR1 and CDR2 (germline): ENHRY, SYGVKD. The CDR3 consists of 12 residues. CDR3 coding DNA: TGTGCCATCAGAGGACAGGGCCCTGAAGCTTTCTTT. This translates into CAIRGQGPEAFF.

The genes are TRBV19 and TRBJ2-3, with D possibly TRBD1 on 7 matching bases. Trimming stripped 4 bases from V and 6 bases from J, with 11 bases between. The CDR3 runs 13 residues. Germline V gives CDR1 LNHDA, CDR2 SQIVND (reference sequence). The CDR3 coding sequence is TGTGCCAGTAGTAGGGCAGGGGGGGATACGCAGTATTTT. Protein product: CASSRAGGDTQYF.

This chain joins TRBV2 and TRBJ1-2, with TRBD1 matching over 8 bases. Germline CDR1 is SNHLY and CDR2 is FYNNEI. The ends lost 6 bases at V and 8 bases at J; junction bases unmatched: 11. CDR3 length: 14 amino acids. This chain's CDR3 is CASRERTGGGGYTF. The DNA of the CDR3 is TGTGCCAGCAGAGAACGAACAGGGGGAGGAGGCTACACCTTC. Looking up the rest from reference TRBV2 and TRBJ1-2 gives the full variable domain: EPEVTQTPSHQVTQMGQEVILRCVPISNHLYFYWYRQILGQKVEFLVSFYNNEISEKSEIFDDQFSVERPDGSNFTLKIRSTKLEDSAMYFCASRERTGGGGYTFGSGTRLTVV.

This clone was seen a few times. V and J are TRBV6-1 and TRBJ2-7; TRBD2 agrees at 8 bases. Trimming at V came to 3 bases and at J to 0 bases, leaving 4 bases not matched to a gene. Germline assignment: CDR1 MNHNS and CDR2 SASEGT. The CDR3 is made up of 15 amino acids. Here the CDR3 DNA reads TGTGCCAGCAGTGATGGTGGGACTAGCTCCTACGAGCAGTACTTC. Its protein product is CASSDGGTSSYEQYF.

The chain couples TRBV6-5 to TRBJ2-2, with D possibly matching TRBD1 (6 bases). The V end was cut by 2 bases, the J end by 0 bases, with 10 bases between. CDR1 and CDR2 from the germline V gene are MNHEY and SVGAGI. CDR3 length: 16 residues. Written as DNA, the CDR3 is TGTGCCAGCAGTTACACCCGGACAGCGAACACCGGGGAGCTGTTTTTT. Amino acids: CASSYTRTANTGELFF.

The chain combines TRBV27 with TRBJ2-7; TRBD2 aligns across 8 bases. The CDR3 spans 15 residues. Germline lookup yields CDR1 MNHEY and CDR2 SMNVEV (reference sequence). V was clipped by 0 bases and J by 4 bases; unmatched bases: 5. The CDR3 sequence: CASSLSPGRGYEQYF. DNA of the CDR3: TGTGCCAGCAGTTTATCTCCCGGGAGGGGATACGAGCAGTACTTC.

The rearrangement uses TRBV18 and TRBJ1-5, with D perhaps matching TRBD1 (5 bases). Germline V lookup: CDR1 KGHSH, CDR2 LQKENI. V lost 6 bases and J lost 4, with 7 bases in between. CDR3 length equals 12 residues. The chain's CDR3 is CASSRQNQPQHF. DNA of the CDR3: TGTGCCAGCTCGAGACAGAATCAGCCCCAGCATTTT.

V usage is TRBV29-1 and J usage is TRBJ1-2, with D possibly matching TRBD1 (5 bases). From germline, CDR1 is SQVTM and CDR2 ANQGSEA. V was shortened by 4 bases and J by 3 bases, with 18 bases between the two germline ends. CDR3 length equals 15 residues. In DNA form, the CDR3 reads TGCAGCGTTGTTGTGCAGGGAGGATTGGACTATGGCTACACCTTC. Its translation: CSVVVQGGLDYGYTF.

V and J are TRBV7-2 and TRBJ2-1; D is ambiguous. CDR3 length: 13 residues. Trimming cost V 2 bases and J 6 bases, with 8 bases left between them. Germline V gene lookup returns CDR1 SGHTA and CDR2 FQGNSA. CDR3 bases: TGTGCCAGCAGCTTAATGAGTCGCAATGAGCAGTTCTTC. Protein: CASSLMSRNEQFF.

This chain links TRBV4-3 with TRBJ2-7, with D perhaps TRBD2 (5 bases). This CDR3 is built from 14 residues. Trimming took 1 base from V and 6 from J, leaving 13 bases between them. Germline V gene sequence: CDR1 LGHNA, CDR2 YSLEER. In DNA, the CDR3 is TGCGCCAGCAGCCAAGGGAGGCTCCTCGGCGAGCAGTACTTC. Its protein product is CASSQGRLLGEQYF.

The chain is built from TRBV27 and TRBJ2-2; possibly TRBD2 for D (5 bases). Germline values: CDR1 MNHEY, CDR2 SMNVEV (reference sequence). The CDR3 runs 16 residues. Trimming stripped 5 bases from V and 4 bases from J, with 17 bases between. The CDR3 sequence: CASSPLTGGGTGELFF. The DNA of the CDR3 is TGTGCCAGCAGTCCCCTAACCGGAGGTGGCACCGGGGAGCTGTTTTTT.

The chain carries TRBV6-5 and TRBJ2-5, with a possible D match to TRBD1 (6 bases). The germline V and J ends were trimmed by 2 bases and 5 bases, with 15 bases remaining between them. Germline values: CDR1 MNHEY, CDR2 SVGAGI. There are 15 residues in the CDR3. CDR3 loop: CASSYRGGRLETQYF. CDR3 sequence (DNA): TGTGCCAGCAGTTACCGAGGGGGAAGGTTGGAGACCCAGTACTTC.